This T cell receptor beta chain was recovered during a study of identical twins. Findings and caveats of the study: One should note that invariant MAIT and iNKT cells could partly confound zero-insertion analyses.

In regard to this clonotype: The antigen remains unidentified.

Unique molecular identifiers were in the cDNA, with template-switch universal primer binding. TCRdb processed the 5' RACE reads anew with MiXCR; each CDR3 protein has one entry. This sample has approximately 280,000 distinct CDR3 sequences, with less than 9% found just once. This sample was also put to use in a study of yellow fever vaccine responses in identical twins.

The receptor comes from a woman younger than 30 in good health. The sample taken for sequencing was memory (CD45RO+) T cells sorted from blood.

CDR3 sequence reads: CSAREPGVGGYTF. The CDR3 nucleotides are TGCAGTGCTAGAGAACCGGGCGTCGGTGGCTACACCTTC. This chain joins TRBV20-1 and TRBJ1-2; D uncertain. Deletions cut 0 bases from V and 7 bases from J, with 12 bases between. This CDR3 has 13 amino acids. Germline V gene sequence: CDR1 DFQATT, CDR2 SNEGSKA (reference sequence).